This TCR beta chain is from a study of blood T cell repertoires in COVID-19. Authors' processing steps: Using reference gene primer amplification, nucleated cell counts were estimated. The protocol was immunoSEQ multiplex PCR, while the TCRdb copy is restricted to in-frame clones and leaves out a portion. For V, J and clone size, that table is used; D and trimming come from the DNA. Counted here are 150,000 to 200,000 clones, about 76% occurring once; the ten biggest clones make up about 9%. CDR1 is MNHEY, CDR2 SVGAGI, per germline. This CDR3 comprises 13 residues. Trimming removed 6 bases from V and 3 bases from J; junction bases left unmatched: 5.

The receptor was isolated from a woman in her forties or fifties with active or convalescent COVID-19. The specimen sequenced was peripheral blood. The chain couples TRBV6-5 to TRBJ2-7; TRBD2 matches 7 bases. Written as DNA, the CDR3 is TGTGCCAGCAGCCGGACTAGTTTCTACGAGCAGTACTTC. It is translated as CASSRTSFYEQYF.